Below, one T cell receptor beta chain is given with its context. The data were produced by immunoSEQ multiplex PCR, yet TCRdb's version contains in-frame clones alone and is incomplete. The repertoire holds nearly 200,000 clones, with approximately 94% as singletons. This CDR3 is 15 amino acids long. Germline V gene sequence: CDR1 LGHNA, CDR2 YNFKEQ. V lost 0 bases and J lost 5, with 11 bases in between. The entry originates in a study of T cell responses to AZD1222 COVID-19 vaccine. The rearrangement links TRBV4-2 to TRBJ2-1, with D perhaps TRBD1 (6 bases). This TCR came from an adult who received the AZD1222 COVID-19 vaccine. The sample in question was peripheral blood, obtained 28 days after the second AZD1222 dose. Here the CDR3 DNA reads TGTGCCAGCAGCCAAGATGGACAGCCCGACAATGAGCAGTTCTTC. Translation gives CASSQDGQPDNEQFF.